Detailed here is one TCR beta chain. No antigen is known for it. The sample holds no much larger clone one base away, and base qualities are not on file. The donors belonged to the validation cohort of 120 subjects, which was separate from the approximately 700-subject first cohort. Library generation was performed with the immunoSEQ multiplex PCR assay. In the authors' own workflow: A statistical classification framework was built to diagnose cytomegalovirus status from the catalog of TCR beta chain sequences. What TCRdb holds here is the immuneACCESS table cut down to in-frame rearrangements. Part of the clones is not present; checked against another copy, under half of the missing clones reflect an unresolved V gene, and the others are unexplained. Clone size and the V and J calls come from that table; the DNA yielded D and trimming. The sample yields more than 95,000 clones; about 93% were counted once. The top ten clones comprise roughly 1.2% of the sample.

The junction shows trimming of 4 bases on V and 0 bases on J, plus 17 bases between the germline ends. Based on the germline V gene, the CDR1 and CDR2 sequences are SGHRS and YFSETQ. From the cysteine up to the phenylalanine, the CDR3 has a length of 16 residues. The kept DNA is CDR3 alone, 48 bases in frame from the first base. This record belongs to a study of cytomegalovirus exposure and HLA in healthy donors (dated by TCRdb to about 2017). About the investigation overall: According to a later analysis, the approximately 120 validation repertoires were produced on the same platform as the 666 repertoires of the first cohort. The study was designed to test whether signatures of past pathogen exposure could be identified by cataloging public T cell receptors. In addition to the first cohort of approximately 650 subjects, a separate validation cohort of 120 different subjects was used. The study combined high-throughput TCR immunosequencing, statistical association of individual TCRs with disease status, and machine learning to predict cytomegalovirus infection status.

The study at large found these results: In both the original and validation cohorts, the classifier was reported to diagnose cytomegalovirus status with high specificity and sensitivity. A few of the identified cytomegalovirus-associated TCR beta chains were confirmed in vitro to be specific for cytomegalovirus antigens. It was suggested by the authors that the approach could potentially be generalized to other disease states and immunological phenotypes. Most TCR sequences were seen in very few donors, while some public TCRs were found in many individuals. A later analysis found that TCRs clustered in the first cohort also tended to co-occur in the 120 or so validation repertoires, with about 94% of cluster scores above 0. All 120 or so repertoires were used to score co-occurrence in the validation cohort in a later analysis, because that analysis had no HLA typing for the cohort. A total of about 180 TCR beta chains were listed by the study as associated with cytomegalovirus.

The chain couples TRBV5-1 to TRBJ2-7, with no confidently assigned D gene. This TCR derives from a woman aged 18-35 years in good health and CMV-seronegative. The sequencing sample was made of PBMCs. The CDR3 reads as follows: CASSAPGTPGSYEQYF. The bases are TGCGCCAGCAGCGCGCCAGGCACCCCCGGCTCCTACGAGCAGTACTTC.